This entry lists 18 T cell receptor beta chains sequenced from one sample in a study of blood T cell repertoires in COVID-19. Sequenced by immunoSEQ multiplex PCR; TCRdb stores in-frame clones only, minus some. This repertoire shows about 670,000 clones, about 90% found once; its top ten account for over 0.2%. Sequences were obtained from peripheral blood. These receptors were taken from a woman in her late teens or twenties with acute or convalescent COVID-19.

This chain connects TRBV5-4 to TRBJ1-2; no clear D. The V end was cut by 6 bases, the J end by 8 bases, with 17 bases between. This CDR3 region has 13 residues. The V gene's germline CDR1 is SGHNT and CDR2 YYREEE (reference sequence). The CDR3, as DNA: TGTGCCAGCACTCTTCCCACCATCGGGGGCTACACCTTC. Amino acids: CASTLPTIGGYTF.

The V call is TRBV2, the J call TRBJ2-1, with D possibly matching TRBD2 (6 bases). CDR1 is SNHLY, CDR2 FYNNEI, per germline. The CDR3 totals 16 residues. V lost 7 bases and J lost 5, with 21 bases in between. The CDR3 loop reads CASTGDPKKVHNEQFF. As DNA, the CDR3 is TGTGCCAGCACGGGGGACCCAAAGAAGGTTCACAATGAGCAGTTCTTC.

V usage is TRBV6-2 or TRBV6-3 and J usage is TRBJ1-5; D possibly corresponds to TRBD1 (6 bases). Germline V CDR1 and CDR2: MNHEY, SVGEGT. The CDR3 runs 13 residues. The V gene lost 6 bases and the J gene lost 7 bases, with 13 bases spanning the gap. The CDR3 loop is CASSLKGEQPQHF. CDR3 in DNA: TGTGCCAGCAGCCTGAAGGGGGAACAGCCCCAGCATTTT.

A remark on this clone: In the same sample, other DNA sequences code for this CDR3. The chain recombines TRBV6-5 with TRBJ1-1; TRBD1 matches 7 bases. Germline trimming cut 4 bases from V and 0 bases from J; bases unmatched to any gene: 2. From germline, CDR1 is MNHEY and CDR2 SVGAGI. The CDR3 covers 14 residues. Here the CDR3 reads CASSSGGLNTEAFF. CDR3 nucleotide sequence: TGTGCCAGCAGTTCAGGGGGACTGAACACTGAAGCTTTCTTT.

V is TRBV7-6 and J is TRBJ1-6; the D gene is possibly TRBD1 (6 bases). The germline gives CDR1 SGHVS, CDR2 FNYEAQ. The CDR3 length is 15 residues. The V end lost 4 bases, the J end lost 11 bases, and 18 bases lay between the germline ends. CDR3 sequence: CASSSEYGQTTPLHF. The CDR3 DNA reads TGTGCCAGCAGCTCCGAGTACGGACAGACGACACCCCTCCACTTT.

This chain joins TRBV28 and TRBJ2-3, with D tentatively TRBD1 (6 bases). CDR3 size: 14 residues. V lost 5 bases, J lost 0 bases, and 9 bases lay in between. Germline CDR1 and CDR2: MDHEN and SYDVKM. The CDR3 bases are TGTGCCAGCAGTCGGACAGCTAGCACAGATACGCAGTATTTT. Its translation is CASSRTASTDTQYF.

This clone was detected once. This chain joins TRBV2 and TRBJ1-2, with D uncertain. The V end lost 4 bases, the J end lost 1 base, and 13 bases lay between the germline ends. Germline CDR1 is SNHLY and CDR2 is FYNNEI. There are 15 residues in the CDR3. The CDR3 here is CASSAEGSVNYGYTF. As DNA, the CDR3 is TGTGCCAGCAGTGCAGAGGGATCCGTTAACTATGGCTACACCTTC.

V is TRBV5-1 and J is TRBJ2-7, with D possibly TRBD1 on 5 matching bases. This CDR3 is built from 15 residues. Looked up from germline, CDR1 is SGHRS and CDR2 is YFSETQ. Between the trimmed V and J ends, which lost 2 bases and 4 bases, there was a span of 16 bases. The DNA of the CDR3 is TGCGCCAGCAGCTTCGTAGACAGCCCCGGATACGAGCAGTACTTC. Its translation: CASSFVDSPGYEQYF.

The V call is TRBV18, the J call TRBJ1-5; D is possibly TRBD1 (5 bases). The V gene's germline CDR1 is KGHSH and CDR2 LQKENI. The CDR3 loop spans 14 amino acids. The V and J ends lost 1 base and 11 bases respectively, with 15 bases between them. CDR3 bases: TGTGCCAGCTCACCACGGATGGGGCAGGCATCCCAGCATTTT. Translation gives CASSPRMGQASQHF.

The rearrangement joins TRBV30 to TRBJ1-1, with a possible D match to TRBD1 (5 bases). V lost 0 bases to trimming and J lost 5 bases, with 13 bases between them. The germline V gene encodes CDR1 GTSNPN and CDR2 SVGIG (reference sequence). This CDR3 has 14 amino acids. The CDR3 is CAWSVHGGGTEAFF. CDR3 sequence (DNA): TGTGCCTGGAGTGTTCATGGGGGAGGTACTGAAGCTTTCTTT. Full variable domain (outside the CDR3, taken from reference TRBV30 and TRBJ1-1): SQTIHQWPATLVQPVGSPLSLECTVEGTSNPNLYWYRQAAGRGLQLLFYSVGIGQISSEVPQNLSASRPQDRQFILSSKKLLLSDSGFYLCAWSVHGGGTEAFFGQGTRLTVV.

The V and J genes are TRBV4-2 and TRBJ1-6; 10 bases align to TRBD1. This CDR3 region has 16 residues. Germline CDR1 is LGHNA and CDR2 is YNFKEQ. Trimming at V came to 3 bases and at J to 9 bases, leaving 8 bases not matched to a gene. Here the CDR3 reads CASSQTDRGRSSPLHF. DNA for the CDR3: TGTGCCAGCAGCCAGACAGACAGGGGGCGAAGTTCACCCCTCCACTTT.

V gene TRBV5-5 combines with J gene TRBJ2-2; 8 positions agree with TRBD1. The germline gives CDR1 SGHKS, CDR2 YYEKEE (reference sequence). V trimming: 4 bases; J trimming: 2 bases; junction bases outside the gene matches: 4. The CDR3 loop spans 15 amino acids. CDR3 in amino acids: CASSTGQGNTGELFF. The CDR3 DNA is TGTGCCAGCAGCACCGGACAGGGAAACACCGGGGAGCTGTTTTTT.

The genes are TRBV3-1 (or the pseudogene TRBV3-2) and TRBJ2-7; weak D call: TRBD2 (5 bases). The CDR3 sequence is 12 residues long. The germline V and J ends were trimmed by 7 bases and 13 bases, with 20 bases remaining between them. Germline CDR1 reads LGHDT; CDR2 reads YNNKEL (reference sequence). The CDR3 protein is CASIGNTPEVYF. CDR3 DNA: TGTGCCAGCATAGGTAACACCCCGGAGGTATACTTC.

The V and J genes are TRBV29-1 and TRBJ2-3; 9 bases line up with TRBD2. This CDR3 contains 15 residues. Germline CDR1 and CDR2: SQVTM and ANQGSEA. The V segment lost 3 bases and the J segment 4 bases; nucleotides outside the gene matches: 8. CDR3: CSVDWTSDGSDTQYF. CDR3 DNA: TGCAGCGTTGACTGGACTAGCGATGGGTCAGATACGCAGTATTTT.

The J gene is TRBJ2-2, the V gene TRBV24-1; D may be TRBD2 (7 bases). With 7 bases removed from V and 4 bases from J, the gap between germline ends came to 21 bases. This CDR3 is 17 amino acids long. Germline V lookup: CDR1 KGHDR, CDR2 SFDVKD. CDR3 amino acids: CATSPKGGGAFTGELFF. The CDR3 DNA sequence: TGTGCCACCAGCCCCAAGGGAGGGGGGGCCTTCACCGGGGAGCTGTTTTTT.

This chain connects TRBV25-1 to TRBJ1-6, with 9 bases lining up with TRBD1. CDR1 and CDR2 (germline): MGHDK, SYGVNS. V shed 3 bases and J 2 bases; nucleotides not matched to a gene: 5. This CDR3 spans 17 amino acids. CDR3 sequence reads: CASSDITGGAYNSPLHF. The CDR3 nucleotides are TGTGCCAGCAGTGATATAACAGGGGGCGCCTATAATTCACCCCTCCACTTT.

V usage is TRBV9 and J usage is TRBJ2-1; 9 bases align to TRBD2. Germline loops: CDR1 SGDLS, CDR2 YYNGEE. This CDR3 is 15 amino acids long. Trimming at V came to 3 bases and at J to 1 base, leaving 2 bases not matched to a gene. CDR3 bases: TGTGCCAGCAGCGAGCTAGCGGGGTCCTACAATGAGCAGTTCTTC. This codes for CASSELAGSYNEQFF.

CDR3 sequence reads: CASSLQVYGSPLHF. The CDR3 coding sequence is TGTGCCAGCAGTTTACAGGTATACGGATCACCCCTCCACTTT. V usage is TRBV28 and J usage is TRBJ1-6; D remains ambiguous. Trimming pared 2 bases from V and 10 bases from J, leaving 12 bases between. The CDR3 loop spans 14 amino acids. CDR1 and CDR2 from the germline V gene are MDHEN and SYDVKM. Supplemented by reference TRBV28 and TRBJ1-6, the full variable domain reads DVKVTQSSRYLVKRTGEKVFLECVQDMDHENMFWYRQDPGLGLRLIYFSYDVKMKEKGDIPEGYSVSREKKERFSLILESASTNQTSMYLCASSLQVYGSPLHFGNGTRLTVT.